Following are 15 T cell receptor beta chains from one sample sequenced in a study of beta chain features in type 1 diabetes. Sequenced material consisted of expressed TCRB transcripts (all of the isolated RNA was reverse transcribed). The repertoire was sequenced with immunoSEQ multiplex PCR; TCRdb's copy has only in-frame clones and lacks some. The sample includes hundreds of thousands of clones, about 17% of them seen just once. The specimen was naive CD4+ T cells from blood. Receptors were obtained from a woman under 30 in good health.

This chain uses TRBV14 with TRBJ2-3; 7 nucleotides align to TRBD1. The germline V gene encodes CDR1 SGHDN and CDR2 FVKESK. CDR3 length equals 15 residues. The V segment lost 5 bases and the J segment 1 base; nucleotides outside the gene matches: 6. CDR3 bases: TGTGCCAGCAGCACAACAGGGGTGCGCACAGATACGCAGTATTTT. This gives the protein CASSTTGVRTDTQYF.

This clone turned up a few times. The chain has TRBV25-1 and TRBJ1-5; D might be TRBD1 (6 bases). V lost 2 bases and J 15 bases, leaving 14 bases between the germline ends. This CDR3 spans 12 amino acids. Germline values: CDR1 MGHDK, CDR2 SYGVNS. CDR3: CASSEVTGMVHF. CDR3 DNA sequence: TGTGCCAGCAGTGAAGTTACAGGGATGGTGCATTTT.

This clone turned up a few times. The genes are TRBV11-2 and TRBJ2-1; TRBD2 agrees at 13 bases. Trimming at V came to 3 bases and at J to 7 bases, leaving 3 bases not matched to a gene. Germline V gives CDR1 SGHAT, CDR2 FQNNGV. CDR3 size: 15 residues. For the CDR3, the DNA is TGTGCCAGCAGCTTGGGACTAGCGGGAAAGAATGAGCAGTTCTTC. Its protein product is CASSLGLAGKNEQFF.

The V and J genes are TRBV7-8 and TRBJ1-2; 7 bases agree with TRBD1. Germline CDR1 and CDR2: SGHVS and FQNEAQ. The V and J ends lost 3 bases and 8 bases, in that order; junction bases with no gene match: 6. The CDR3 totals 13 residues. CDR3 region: CASSFGQVLGYTF. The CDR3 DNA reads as TGTGCCAGCAGCTTTGGACAGGTGCTGGGCTACACCTTC.

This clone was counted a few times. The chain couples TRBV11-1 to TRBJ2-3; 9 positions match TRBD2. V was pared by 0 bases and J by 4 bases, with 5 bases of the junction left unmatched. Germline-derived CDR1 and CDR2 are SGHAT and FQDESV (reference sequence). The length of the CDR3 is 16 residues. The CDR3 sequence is CASSLASSGMADTQYF. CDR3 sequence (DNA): TGTGCCAGCAGCTTAGCGTCTAGCGGGATGGCAGATACGCAGTATTTT. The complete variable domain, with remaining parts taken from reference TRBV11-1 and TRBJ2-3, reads EAEVAQSPRYKITEKSQAVAFWCDPISGHATLYWYRQILGQGPELLVQFQDESVVDDSQLPKDRFSAERLKGVDSTLKIQPAELGDSAMYLCASSLASSGMADTQYFGPGTRLTVL.

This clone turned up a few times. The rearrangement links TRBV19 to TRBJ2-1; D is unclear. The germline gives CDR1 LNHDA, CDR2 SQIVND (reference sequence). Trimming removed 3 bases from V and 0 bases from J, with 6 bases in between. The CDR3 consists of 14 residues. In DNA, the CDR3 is TGTGCCAGTAGTATTCCTAACTCCTACAATGAGCAGTTCTTC. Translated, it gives CASSIPNSYNEQFF.

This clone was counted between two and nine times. The CDR3 sequence is CASSIRTDRELFF. Written as DNA, the CDR3 is TGTGCCAGTAGTATCCGGACAGACCGGGAGCTGTTTTTT. The chain employs TRBV19 and TRBJ2-2, with a possible D match to TRBD1 (6 bases). CDR1 and CDR2 (germline): LNHDA, SQIVND (reference sequence). Trimming took 3 bases from V and 9 from J, leaving 11 bases between them. The length of the CDR3 is 13 residues.

CDR3 amino acids: CASSLVPSTSGQSYEQYF. The DNA for the CDR3 is TGCGCCAGCAGCTTGGTCCCGTCGACTAGCGGGCAGTCCTACGAGCAGTACTTC. The V gene is TRBV5-1, the J gene TRBJ2-7, with 10 bases that match TRBD2. The J segment lost 1 base and the V segment lost 0 bases, leaving 10 bases of the junction unmatched. The CDR3 extends over 18 amino acids. CDR1 and CDR2 (germline): SGHRS, YFSETQ. The full variable domain, its missing parts supplied by reference TRBV5-1 and TRBJ2-7, is KAGVTQTPRYLIKTRGQQVTLSCSPISGHRSVSWYQQTPGQGLQFLFEYFSETQRNKGNFPGRFSGRQFSNSRSEMNVSTLELGDSALYLCASSLVPSTSGQSYEQYFGPGTRLTVT.

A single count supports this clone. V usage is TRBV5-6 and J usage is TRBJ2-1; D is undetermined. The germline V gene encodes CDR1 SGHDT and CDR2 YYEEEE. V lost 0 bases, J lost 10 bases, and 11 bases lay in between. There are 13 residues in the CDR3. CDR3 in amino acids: CASSLVLSGEQFF. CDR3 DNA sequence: TGTGCCAGCAGCTTGGTGCTATCTGGCGAGCAGTTCTTC.

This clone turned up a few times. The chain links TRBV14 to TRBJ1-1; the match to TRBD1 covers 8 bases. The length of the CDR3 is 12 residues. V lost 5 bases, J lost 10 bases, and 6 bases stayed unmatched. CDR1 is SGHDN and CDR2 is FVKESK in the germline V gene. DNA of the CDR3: TGTGCCAGCAGCGGACAGGGCCATTCAGCTTTCTTT. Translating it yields CASSGQGHSAFF.

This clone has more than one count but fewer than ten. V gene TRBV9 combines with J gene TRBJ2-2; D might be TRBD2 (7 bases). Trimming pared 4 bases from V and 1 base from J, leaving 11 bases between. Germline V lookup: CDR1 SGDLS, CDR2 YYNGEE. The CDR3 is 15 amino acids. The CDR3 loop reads CASSRRGLNTGELFF. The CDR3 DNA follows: TGTGCCAGCAGCAGGCGGGGGCTGAACACCGGGGAGCTGTTTTTT.

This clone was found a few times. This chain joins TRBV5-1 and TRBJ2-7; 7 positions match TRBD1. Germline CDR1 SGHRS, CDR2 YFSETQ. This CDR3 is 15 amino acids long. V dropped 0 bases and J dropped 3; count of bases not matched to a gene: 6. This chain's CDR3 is CASSLVSTGNYEQYF. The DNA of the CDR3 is TGCGCCAGCAGCTTGGTGTCGACAGGGAACTACGAGCAGTACTTC. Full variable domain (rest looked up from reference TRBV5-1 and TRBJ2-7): KAGVTQTPRYLIKTRGQQVTLSCSPISGHRSVSWYQQTPGQGLQFLFEYFSETQRNKGNFPGRFSGRQFSNSRSEMNVSTLELGDSALYLCASSLVSTGNYEQYFGPGTRLTVT.

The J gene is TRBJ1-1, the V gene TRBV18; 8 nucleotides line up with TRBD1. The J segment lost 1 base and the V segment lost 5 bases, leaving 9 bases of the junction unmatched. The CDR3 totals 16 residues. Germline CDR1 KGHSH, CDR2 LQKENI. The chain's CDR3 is CASSSNTQGANTEAFF. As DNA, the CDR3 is TGTGCCAGCTCATCAAACACTCAGGGGGCGAACACTGAAGCTTTCTTT.

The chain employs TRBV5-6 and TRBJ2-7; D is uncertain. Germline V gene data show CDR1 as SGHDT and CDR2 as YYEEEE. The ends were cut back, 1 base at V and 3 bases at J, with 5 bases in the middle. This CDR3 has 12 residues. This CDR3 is CASSLTVYEQYF. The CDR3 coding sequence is TGTGCCAGCAGCTTGACAGTCTACGAGCAGTACTTC.

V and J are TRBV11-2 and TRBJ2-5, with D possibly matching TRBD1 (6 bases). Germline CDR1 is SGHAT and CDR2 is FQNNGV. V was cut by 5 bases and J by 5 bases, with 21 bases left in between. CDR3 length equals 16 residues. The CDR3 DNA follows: TGTGCCAGCAGCGTAAGACCGACAGGTTCAGGGGAGACCCAGTACTTC. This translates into CASSVRPTGSGETQYF.